This TCR beta chain emerged from a study of blood T cell repertoires in COVID-19. Overall study context: The United States, Italy and Spain supplied acute and convalescent COVID-19 samples. PBMCs, B-cell-depleted T cells, or T cells were the source of the cDNA or gDNA that made up the material.

Trimming removed 5 bases at V and 5 bases at J, with 18 bases between. There are 15 residues in the CDR3. Germline V lookup: CDR1 MDHEN, CDR2 SYDVKM. Source study methods: Researchers report that nucleated cell counts were estimated from reference gene primer amplification. Here immunoSEQ multiplex PCR was the method, and the copy in TCRdb shows in-frame clones only, minus some. V, J and clone size were drawn from that table, and D and trimming were deduced from the DNA. The data show over 200,000 clones, 84% seen once. The V call is TRBV28, the J call TRBJ2-5, with a tentative D call TRBD1 (5 bases). Sequencing was done on a sample of peripheral blood. The TCR was taken from a woman aged 80 or older with active or convalescent COVID-19. The CDR3, as DNA: TGTGCCAGCAGTCCTCCCGACAGATTCCCTGAGACCCAGTACTTC. The encoded protein is CASSPPDRFPETQYF. Looking up the rest from reference TRBV28 and TRBJ2-5 gives the full variable domain: DVKVTQSSRYLVKRTGEKVFLECVQDMDHENMFWYRQDPGLGLRLIYFSYDVKMKEKGDIPEGYSVSREKKERFSLILESASTNQTSMYLCASSPPDRFPETQYFGPGTRLLVL.